These 17 T cell receptor beta chains share one sample of origin, sequenced in a study of cytomegalovirus exposure and HLA in healthy donors. PCR used 60 Vbeta primers and 13 Jbeta primers. Repertoires were generated with immunoSEQ multiplex PCR, while TCRdb's copy carries only in-frame clones and drops some. The data show over 120,000 clones, more than 75% seen once. The sample was PBMCs. The receptors here all came from a young woman in good health and CMV-seropositive.

This chain links TRBV28 with TRBJ1-4, with D tentatively TRBD1 (6 bases). The length of the CDR3 is 15 residues. With 2 bases removed from V and 5 bases from J, the gap between germline ends came to 12 bases. CDR1 and CDR2 from the germline V gene are MDHEN and SYDVKM. The CDR3 coding sequence is TGTGCCAGCAGTTTAGGGGGGGCGGCGAATGAAAAACTGTTTTTT. It specifies CASSLGGAANEKLFF.

The chain is built from TRBV6-1 and TRBJ1-1; no clear D gene. The CDR3 totals 11 residues. CDR1 MNHNS and CDR2 SASEGT come from the germline V gene. Trimming removed 5 bases from V and 3 bases from J, with 4 bases in between. CDR3 nucleotides: TGTGCCAGCAGTTATGACACTGAAGCTTTCTTT. Residues: CASSYDTEAFF.

This clone was seen only a few times. This rearrangement joins TRBV18 to TRBJ2-3, with 7 nucleotides matching TRBD1. V gave up 5 bases and J gave up 6 bases; unmatched junction bases: 8. Germline CDR1 reads KGHSH; CDR2 reads LQKENI. The CDR3 loop spans 14 amino acids. In nucleotides, the CDR3 is TGTGCCAGCTCAAAGGGACAGCGGAGTGATACGCAGTATTTT. Translating gives CASSKGQRSDTQYF.

This clone was seen a few times. The chain employs TRBV5-4 and TRBJ1-1; 7 positions agree with TRBD1. CDR3 length: 16 amino acids. V lost 2 bases to trimming and J lost 0 bases; unmatched junction nucleotides: 7. Germline values: CDR1 SGHNT, CDR2 YYREEE (reference sequence). CDR3: CASSLGDSIMNTEAFF. CDR3 sequence (DNA): TGTGCCAGCAGCTTAGGGGACAGTATTATGAACACTGAAGCTTTCTTT.

The chain recombines TRBV19 with TRBJ1-2, with D maybe TRBD1 (6 bases). V lost 4 bases, J lost 8 bases, and 14 bases lay in between. This CDR3 is 13 amino acids long. The germline gives CDR1 LNHDA, CDR2 SQIVND (reference sequence). The DNA of the CDR3 is TGTGCCAGTAGTAGCAGGGGCGGAGAGGGCTACACCTTC. Its protein is CASSSRGGEGYTF.

The chain combines TRBV19 with TRBJ1-3; TRBD1 is a possible D gene (6 bases). This CDR3 has 15 amino acids. The germline V gene encodes CDR1 LNHDA and CDR2 SQIVND (reference sequence). Between the trimmed V and J ends, which lost 8 bases and 4 bases, there was a span of 18 bases. DNA for the CDR3: TGTGCCAGTGAAGAACAGGGCAGGGTCGGAAACACCATATATTTT. Translated: CASEEQGRVGNTIYF. The whole variable domain, remainder taken from reference TRBV19 and TRBJ1-3, is DGGITQSPKYLFRKEGQNVTLSCEQNLNHDAMYWYRQDPGQGLRLIYYSQIVNDFQKGDIAEGYSVSREKKESFPLTVTSAQKNPTAFYLCASEEQGRVGNTIYFGEGSWLTVV.

Comment on this clone: At one end, the junction sequence differs from germline, possibly due to a read error. V gene TRBV7-9 combines with J gene TRBJ2-5; D remains ambiguous. The CDR3 runs to 11 residues. Germline CDR1 reads SEHNR; CDR2 reads FQNEAQ (reference sequence). For the CDR3, the DNA is TGTGCCAGCAGCCACCAGGAGACCCAGTACTTC. It yields the protein CASSHQETQYF.

This chain uses TRBV5-1 with TRBJ1-1; 9 bases agree with TRBD1. CDR3 length: 15 residues. CDR1 and CDR2 from the germline V gene are SGHRS and YFSETQ. Trimming took 0 bases from V and 2 from J; bases not matched to a gene: 2. The CDR3, as DNA: TGCGCCAGCAGCTTGGGGGACAGGGTAAACACTGAAGCTTTCTTT. This gives the protein CASSLGDRVNTEAFF.

The chain links TRBV9 to TRBJ2-7; 8 bases line up with TRBD2. The J segment lost 3 bases and the V segment lost 0 bases, leaving 5 bases of the junction unmatched. The CDR3 contains 15 residues. The germline V gene encodes CDR1 SGDLS and CDR2 YYNGEE. CDR3 protein: CASSVGLAGLYEQYF. The DNA of the CDR3 is TGTGCCAGCAGCGTAGGCCTAGCGGGCCTCTACGAGCAGTACTTC.

With respect to this clone: A read error may produce the germline difference seen at one junction end. The chain links TRBV4-3 to TRBJ1-2; 7 nucleotides line up with TRBD1. The CDR3 is 15 amino acids. Germline V gene lookup returns CDR1 LGHNA and CDR2 YSLEER. CDR3 in amino acids: CASGQDLQGFGGYTF. CDR3 in DNA: TGCGCCAGCGGCCAGGACCTACAGGGGTTCGGTGGCTACACCTTC.

The chain is built from TRBV30 and TRBJ1-1, with D uncertain. The germline V gene encodes CDR1 GTSNPN and CDR2 SVGIG (reference sequence). The length of the CDR3 is 11 residues. Deletions cut 0 bases from V and 6 bases from J, with 5 bases between. The CDR3 DNA sequence: TGTGCCTGGAGTGTAGGAGCTGAAGCTTTCTTT. Translating gives CAWSVGAEAFF. Together with reference TRBV30 and TRBJ1-1, the CDR3 gives the full variable domain: SQTIHQWPATLVQPVGSPLSLECTVEGTSNPNLYWYRQAAGRGLQLLFYSVGIGQISSEVPQNLSASRPQDRQFILSSKKLLLSDSGFYLCAWSVGAEAFFGQGTRLTVV.

This clone was counted between two and nine times. The rearrangement links TRBV4-1 to TRBJ2-6, with a tentative D call TRBD2 (5 bases). The CDR3 sequence is 16 residues long. V lost 2 bases to trimming and J lost 0 bases, with 8 bases between them. CDR1 and CDR2 from the germline V gene are MGHRA and YSYEKL. The CDR3 DNA is TGCGCCAGCAGCCAATTAACTAGCTCTGGGGCCAACGTCCTGACTTTC. Translating it yields CASSQLTSSGANVLTF.

The rearrangement joins TRBV27 to TRBJ1-2; 7 bases line up with TRBD1. Germline lookup yields CDR1 MNHEY and CDR2 SMNVEV (reference sequence). Trimming took 5 bases from V and 0 from J; bases not matched to a gene: 6. The CDR3 runs 15 residues. This chain's CDR3 is CASSIQGLANYGYTF. The CDR3, as DNA: TGTGCCAGCAGTATACAGGGGTTAGCTAACTATGGCTACACCTTC.

In this sample, this clone turned up once. This rearrangement joins TRBV4-1 to TRBJ1-5; TRBD1 matches 7 bases. J was trimmed by 4 bases and V by 0 bases; bases with no gene match: 6. Germline V lookup: CDR1 MGHRA, CDR2 YSYEKL. CDR3 length: 16 amino acids. CDR3 sequence reads: CASSQDWGQPNQPQHF. For the CDR3, the DNA is TGCGCCAGCAGCCAAGATTGGGGACAGCCAAATCAGCCCCAGCATTTT.

The genes are TRBV6-6 and TRBJ2-5; 11 positions match TRBD1. The J call could be wrong; TRBJ2-7 is a better fit for the DNA end. Germline V CDR1 and CDR2: MNHNY, SVGAGI (reference sequence). CDR3 length: 14 residues. CDR3 residues: CASSYSGTGGEQYF. The CDR3 DNA sequence: TGTGCCAGCAGTTACTCGGGGACAGGGGGCGAGCAGTACTTC.

The chain carries TRBV5-6 and TRBJ2-5; 13 nucleotides line up with TRBD2. Germline trimming cut 3 bases from V and 2 bases from J; bases unmatched to any gene: 4. This CDR3 has 16 residues. The germline CDR1 and CDR2 sequences are SGHDT and YYEEEE. CDR3 nucleotides: TGTGCCAGCAGCTACCCGACTAGCGGGGGGCAAGAGACCCAGTACTTC. It specifies CASSYPTSGGQETQYF.

This clone has more than one count but fewer than ten. The CDR3 loop is CASSFPSTGNSPLHF. CDR3 sequence (DNA): TGTGCCAGCAGTTTTCCATCCACAGGGAATTCACCCCTCCACTTT. The chain couples TRBV27 to TRBJ1-6, with D possibly TRBD1 on 6 matching bases. With 3 bases removed from V and 7 bases from J, the gap between germline ends came to 13 bases. Per germline, CDR1 MNHEY and CDR2 SMNVEV (reference sequence). The CDR3 length is 15 residues.